What follows are 11 T cell receptor beta chains derived from one specimen sequenced in a study of cytomegalovirus exposure and HLA in healthy donors. PCR employed 60 Vbeta and 13 Jbeta primers. Using immunoSEQ multiplex PCR, the repertoire was profiled, and TCRdb retains in-frame clones only, with some absent. The sample contains just over 70,000 clones, 70% to 85% of which appear only once. Source material: PBMCs. The receptors come from a human donor in good health.

This chain uses TRBV5-6 with TRBJ2-2; tentatively, D is TRBD2 (5 bases). From germline, CDR1 is SGHDT and CDR2 YYEEEE. The CDR3 loop spans 15 amino acids. Trimming took 4 bases from V and 0 from J, leaving 10 bases between them. As DNA, the CDR3 is TGTGCCAGCAGCACCCCCGGGGCGAACACCGGGGAGCTGTTTTTT. Its translation is CASSTPGANTGELFF.

The V and J genes are TRBV29-1 and TRBJ2-1, with D tentatively TRBD2 (6 bases). Germline CDR1 reads SQVTM; CDR2 reads ANQGSEA. CDR3 length: 13 residues. Between the trimmed V and J ends, which lost 7 bases and 1 base, there was a span of 11 bases. The DNA for the CDR3 is TGCAGCGCGTCTCGGGAGTCCTACAATGAGCAGTTCTTC. Protein: CSASRESYNEQFF.

The chain carries TRBV5-6 and TRBJ1-2, with D perhaps matching TRBD1 (5 bases). Germline CDR1 reads SGHDT; CDR2 reads YYEEEE. Trimming removed 0 bases from V and 4 bases from J, with 7 bases in between. The CDR3 runs 13 residues. The CDR3 nucleotides read TGTGCCAGCAGCTTGGAAGGGGTCTATGGCTACACCTTC. As protein: CASSLEGVYGYTF.

The DNA for the CDR3 is TGCAGCGTTGAGGGGCTGTTCGGAGAATCAGATACGCAGTATTTT. Protein product: CSVEGLFGESDTQYF. The chain is built from TRBV29-1 and TRBJ2-3; D possibly corresponds to TRBD1 (5 bases). This CDR3 region has 15 residues. Germline CDR1 is SQVTM and CDR2 is ANQGSEA. V was clipped by 3 bases and J by 4 bases, with 17 bases between them.

The chain carries TRBV28 and TRBJ2-1; tentative D call: TRBD2 (6 bases). This CDR3 contains 14 residues. CDR1 is MDHEN and CDR2 is SYDVKM in the germline V gene. Trimming took off 6 bases at V and 4 bases at J, with 13 bases between the two ends. CDR3 region: CASSHGGYYNEQFF. CDR3 DNA sequence: TGTGCCAGCAGCCATGGGGGGTATTACAATGAGCAGTTCTTC.

The chain is built from TRBV6-1 and TRBJ2-3; D remains ambiguous. Per the germline V gene, CDR1 is MNHNS and CDR2 is SASEGT. This CDR3 region has 12 residues. The germline V and J ends were trimmed by 6 bases and 6 bases, with 10 bases remaining between them. The CDR3 region has the DNA TGTGCCAGCAGCTCAGACGGGGATACGCAGTATTTT. Translated, it gives CASSSDGDTQYF.

The chain carries TRBV9 and TRBJ2-7; 11 bases are a match to TRBD1. The CDR3 consists of 15 residues. Germline assignment: CDR1 SGDLS and CDR2 YYNGEE. V gave up 3 bases and J gave up 2 bases; unmatched junction bases: 4. The CDR3 coding sequence is TGTGCCAGCAGCGATGGGACAGGGGGAACCTACGAGCAGTACTTC. Encoded protein: CASSDGTGGTYEQYF. The full variable domain, completed using reference TRBV9 and TRBJ2-7, is DSGVTQTPKHLITATGQRVTLRCSPRSGDLSVYWYQQSLDQGLQFLIQYYNGEERAKGNILERFSAQQFPDLHSELNLSSLELGDSALYFCASSDGTGGTYEQYFGPGTRLTVT.

The chain combines TRBV6-5 with TRBJ2-7; 8 bases align to TRBD1. The junction had 12 bases not matched to a gene; V was cut back by 4 bases and J by 7 bases. Germline values: CDR1 MNHEY, CDR2 SVGAGI. The CDR3 runs 15 residues. This CDR3 reads CASSFSRTGQNEQYF. The CDR3 nucleotides read TGTGCCAGCAGTTTTTCCAGGACAGGGCAAAATGAGCAGTACTTC.

The chain carries TRBV5-1 and TRBJ2-2; D is unclear. Germline assignment: CDR1 SGHRS and CDR2 YFSETQ. The CDR3 is 16 amino acids. V dropped 0 bases and J dropped 0 bases, with 9 bases sitting between them. CDR3 loop: CASSLGASANTGELFF. The DNA of the CDR3 is TGCGCCAGCAGCTTGGGCGCCAGCGCGAACACCGGGGAGCTGTTTTTT.

The V call is TRBV19, the J call TRBJ2-3; 9 bases align to TRBD1. From germline, CDR1 is LNHDA and CDR2 SQIVND (reference sequence). The V and J ends lost 8 bases and 5 bases, in that order; junction bases with no gene match: 5. The CDR3 has 13 residues. The CDR3 spells CASGDRAGDTQYF. The CDR3 nucleotides are TGTGCCAGTGGGGACAGGGCCGGAGATACGCAGTATTTT.

CDR3 nucleotides: TGTGCCAGCAGCTTGGGAGGGGGATTCCCCACTGAAGCTTTCTTT. Amino acid sequence: CASSLGGGFPTEAFF. The V and J genes are TRBV5-6 and TRBJ1-1, with D possibly TRBD1 on 6 matching bases. Germline CDR1 and CDR2: SGHDT and YYEEEE. With 0 bases removed from V and 4 bases from J, the gap between germline ends came to 13 bases. The CDR3 length is 15 residues.